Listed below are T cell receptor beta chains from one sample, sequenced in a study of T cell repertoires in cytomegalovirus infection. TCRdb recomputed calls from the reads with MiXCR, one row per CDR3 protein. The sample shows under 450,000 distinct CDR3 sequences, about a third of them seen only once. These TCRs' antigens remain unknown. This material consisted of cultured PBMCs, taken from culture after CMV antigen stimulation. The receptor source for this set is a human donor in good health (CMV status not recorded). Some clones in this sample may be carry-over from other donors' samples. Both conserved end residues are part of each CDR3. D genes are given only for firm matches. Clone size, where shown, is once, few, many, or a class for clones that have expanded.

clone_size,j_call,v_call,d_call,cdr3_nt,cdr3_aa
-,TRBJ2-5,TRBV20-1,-,TGCAGTGCTGGACTCCGGGACCGTCCTCGAGGGACCCAGTACTTC,CSAGLRDRPRGTQYF
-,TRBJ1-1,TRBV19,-,TGTGCCAGTACCGCCCGGACAGCAATGAACACTGAAGCTTTCTTT,CASTARTAMNTEAFF
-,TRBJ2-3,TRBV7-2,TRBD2,TGTGCCAGCAGCCGCGGGACTAGCGGGTGGCCCCCAGATACGCAGTATTTT,CASSRGTSGWPPDTQYF
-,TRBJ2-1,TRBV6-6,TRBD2,TGTGCCAGCAGTATGGGACTAGCGGGAGTTTCTGAGCAGTTCTTC,CASSMGLAGVSEQFF
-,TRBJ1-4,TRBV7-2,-,TGTGCCAGCAGCCTCGACTACAGGAATGAAAAACTGTTTTTT,CASSLDYRNEKLFF
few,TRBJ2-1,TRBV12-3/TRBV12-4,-,TGTGCCAGCAGTCCGGACTACACTCGGTCCAATGAGCAGTTCTTC,CASSPDYTRSNEQFF
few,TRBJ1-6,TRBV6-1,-,TGTGCCAGCAGTGAAATCGGGTTGGGTCAGGGATCTGATTCACCCCTCCACTTT,CASSEIGLGQGSDSPLHF
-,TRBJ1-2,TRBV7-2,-,TGTGCCAGCAGCTTGTACAGGGATGGGAACTATGGCTACACCTTC,CASSLYRDGNYGYTF
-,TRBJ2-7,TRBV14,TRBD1,TGTGCCAGCAGCCAGTACAGGGGGCCCTACGAGCAGTACTTC,CASSQYRGPYEQYF
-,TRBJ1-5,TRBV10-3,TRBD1,TGTGCCATCACCGGACAGGAAAATCAGCCCCAGCATTTT,CAITGQENQPQHF
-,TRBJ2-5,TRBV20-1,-,TGCAGTGCTAGACAAGAGACCCAGTACTTC,CSARQETQYF
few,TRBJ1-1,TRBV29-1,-,TGCAGCGTTGGATCTGGCGTCACTGAAGCTTTCTTT,CSVGSGVTEAFF